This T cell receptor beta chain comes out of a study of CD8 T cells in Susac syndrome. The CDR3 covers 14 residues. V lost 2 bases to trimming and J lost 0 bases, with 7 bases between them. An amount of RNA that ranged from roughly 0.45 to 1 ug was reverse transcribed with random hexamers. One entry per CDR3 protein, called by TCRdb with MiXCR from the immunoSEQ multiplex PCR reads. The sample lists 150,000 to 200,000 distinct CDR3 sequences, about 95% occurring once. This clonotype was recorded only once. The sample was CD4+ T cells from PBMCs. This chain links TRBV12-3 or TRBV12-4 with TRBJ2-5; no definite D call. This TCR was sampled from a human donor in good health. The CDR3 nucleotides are TGTGCCAGCAGTTTACCCCCGGACCAAGAGACCCAGTACTTC. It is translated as CASSLPPDQETQYF.